This T cell receptor beta chain was observed in a study of shared clonotypes between healthy human individuals. Findings and caveats of the study: Naive CD4 clonotypes overlapped across a handful of donors at approximately 5.5%.

Data came from immunoSEQ multiplex PCR; TCRdb stores just in-frame clones and leaves some out. This table has 2,500,000 or so clones, more than 90% appearing once. The CDR3 is made up of 14 amino acids. Germline CDR1 is SQVTM and CDR2 is ANQGSEA. V shed 2 bases and J 7 bases; nucleotides not matched to a gene: 2. About this clone: The target antigen is unknown.

The donors were all Caucasian adults (living in Nashville, Tennessee). Sequences were obtained from naive CD4+ T cells sorted from blood. Subset defined: CD45RA+ positively selected. This chain links TRBV29-1 with TRBJ2-5; the match to TRBD2 covers 15 bases. The sequence was obtained from a man between 18 and 35 years old in good health. The CDR3 protein is CSVERGLAGGTQYF. The CDR3 DNA reads as TGCAGCGTTGAAAGGGGACTAGCGGGAGGGACCCAGTACTTC.